Following are 25 T cell receptor beta chains from one sample sequenced in a study of T cell responses to AZD1222 COVID-19 vaccine. Assay: immunoSEQ multiplex PCR; the TCRdb copy retains only in-frame clones and omits some. The sample shows 95,000 to 150,000 clones, about 89% of them seen only once. The sample was peripheral blood, taken on day 0 of AZD1222 vaccination. The receptors come from an adult in good health.

This CDR3 is CASSLQGLGTEAFF. DNA for the CDR3: TGTGCCAGCAGTTTACAAGGGTTGGGCACTGAAGCTTTCTTT. V usage is TRBV27 and J usage is TRBJ1-1; D is unclear. CDR1 is MNHEY and CDR2 is SMNVEV in the germline V gene (reference sequence). The germline V and J ends were trimmed by 2 bases and 4 bases, with 11 bases remaining between them. CDR3 length equals 14 residues.

V and J are TRBV27 and TRBJ2-1, with 8 bases that match TRBD2. Germline lookup yields CDR1 MNHEY and CDR2 SMNVEV (reference sequence). CDR3 length: 16 residues. J lost 3 bases, V lost 10 bases, and 14 bases had no gene match. CDR3 nucleotides: TGTGCCACCCAGTTTAGTAGCGGGATCCTCTACAATGAGCAGTTCTTC. Amino acid sequence: CATQFSSGILYNEQFF.

The rearrangement uses TRBV28 and TRBJ2-7; no reliable D call. Germline CDR1 and CDR2: MDHEN and SYDVKM. The CDR3 loop spans 12 amino acids. The V end lost 6 bases, the J end lost 6 bases, and 12 bases lay between the germline ends. This CDR3 reads CASSLTPVEQYF. CDR3 nucleotides: TGTGCCAGCAGCCTAACTCCGGTCGAGCAGTACTTC.

This chain joins TRBV7-3 and TRBJ2-7, with TRBD1 identical over 7 bases. Germline CDR1 and CDR2: SGHTA and FQGTGA. This CDR3 is built from 16 residues. V lost 5 bases, J lost 3 bases, and 13 bases stayed unmatched. The chain's CDR3 is CASSRLPGTDLYEQYF. The CDR3 region has the DNA TGTGCCAGCAGCCGCTTACCCGGGACAGACCTCTACGAGCAGTACTTC.

The chain links TRBV6-5 to TRBJ1-2, with D unresolved. Trimming shortened V by 4 bases and J by 8 bases, and 17 bases separated the two germline ends. The CDR3 has 14 residues. Germline loops: CDR1 MNHEY, CDR2 SVGAGI. The CDR3 DNA reads TGTGCCAGCAGTTTCCAGGCAGTTTCTAGAGGCTACACCTTC. This gives the protein CASSFQAVSRGYTF.

The rearrangement joins TRBV10-3 to TRBJ2-1; 10 positions match TRBD1. The junction had 8 bases not matched to a gene; V was cut back by 6 bases and J by 3 bases. Germline values: CDR1 ENHRY, CDR2 SYGVKD. CDR3 length equals 16 residues. As DNA, the CDR3 is TGTGCCATCAGCTCGAACCGGGACAGGGGCTACAATGAGCAGTTCTTC. Its protein product is CAISSNRDRGYNEQFF.

The rearrangement joins TRBV6-6 to TRBJ2-7; 7 bases agree with TRBD1. Trimming took 6 bases from V and 1 from J; bases not matched to a gene: 6. This CDR3 region has 14 residues. The germline V gene encodes CDR1 MNHNY and CDR2 SVGAGI (reference sequence). Written as DNA, the CDR3 is TGTGCCAGCAGGGGGGACAGCTTTTCCTACGAGCAGTACTTC. Amino acids: CASRGDSFSYEQYF.

This chain connects TRBV6-1 to TRBJ1-2, with TRBD1 matching over 10 bases. Per the germline V gene, CDR1 is MNHNS and CDR2 is SASEGT. The CDR3 runs to 16 residues. Trimming took 3 bases from V and 3 from J; bases not matched to a gene: 7. Written as DNA, the CDR3 is TGTGCCAGCAGTGATATCCGGACAGGGGGTCACTATGGCTACACCTTC. Its translation: CASSDIRTGGHYGYTF.

This chain uses TRBV5-6 with TRBJ2-7, with TRBD1 matching over 8 bases. The CDR3 spans 15 residues. CDR1 and CDR2 from the germline V gene are SGHDT and YYEEEE. V lost 5 bases, J lost 3 bases, and 10 bases stayed unmatched. In nucleotides, the CDR3 is TGTGCCAGCAGTCCCCGGACAACAGGGGGCTACGAGCAGTACTTC. Translating gives CASSPRTTGGYEQYF. The whole variable domain, filled in from reference TRBV5-6 and TRBJ2-7, reads DAGVTQSPTHLIKTRGQQVTLRCSPKSGHDTVSWYQQALGQGPQFIFQYYEEEERQRGNFPDRFSGHQFPNYSSELNVNALLLGDSALYLCASSPRTTGGYEQYFGPGTRLTVT.

This chain uses TRBV7-7 with TRBJ2-2; tentative D call: TRBD1 (6 bases). CDR1 is SSHAT, CDR2 FNYEAQ, per germline (reference sequence). V was cut by 1 base and J by 1 base, with 7 bases left in between. The CDR3 consists of 15 residues. The CDR3 DNA sequence: TGTGCCAGCAGCTTAGTGACAGGGAACACCGGGGAGCTGTTTTTT. Translating it yields CASSLVTGNTGELFF.

Written as DNA, the CDR3 is TGTGCCAGCAGCTTGAAGGGGTTTGAGTATGGCTACACCTTC. The encoded protein is CASSLKGFEYGYTF. V gene TRBV7-9 combines with J gene TRBJ1-2; tentative D call: TRBD1 (5 bases). V was pared by 3 bases and J by 5 bases, with 13 bases between. The CDR3 runs 14 residues. Germline V CDR1 and CDR2: SEHNR, FQNEAQ (reference sequence).

CDR3 nucleotides: TGTGCCACCGACAGGGAATCTGAAGCTTTCTTT. It yields the protein CATDRESEAFF. V is TRBV19 and J is TRBJ1-1; 7 bases match TRBD1. Germline values: CDR1 LNHDA, CDR2 SQIVND (reference sequence). This CDR3 comprises 11 residues. After removal of 10 bases from V and 6 bases from J, the junction contained 5 bases not matched to a gene. Combining the CDR3 with reference TRBV19 and TRBJ1-1 gives the whole variable domain DGGITQSPKYLFRKEGQNVTLSCEQNLNHDAMYWYRQDPGQGLRLIYYSQIVNDFQKGDIAEGYSVSREKKESFPLTVTSAQKNPTAFYLCATDRESEAFFGQGTRLTVV.

The chain joins TRBV7-3 to TRBJ2-5; D might be TRBD2 (5 bases). The length of the CDR3 is 13 residues. The germline V and J ends were trimmed by 5 bases and 1 base, with 8 bases remaining between them. From germline, CDR1 is SGHTA and CDR2 FQGTGA. CDR3 residues: CASSAGLQETQYF. CDR3 bases: TGTGCCAGCAGCGCCGGACTCCAAGAGACCCAGTACTTC.

V usage is TRBV15 and J usage is TRBJ2-7; D possibly corresponds to TRBD2 (6 bases). The CDR3 consists of 13 residues. V gave up 3 bases and J gave up 5 bases, with 11 bases separating them. Germline V gene lookup returns CDR1 LNHNV and CDR2 YYDKDF (reference sequence). The CDR3 DNA reads as TGTGCCACCAGCAGCCGACGACTAGACGAGCAGTACTTC. Its protein is CATSSRRLDEQYF.

The rearrangement joins TRBV2 to TRBJ1-1; unclear D gene. This CDR3 is 10 amino acids long. The germline gives CDR1 SNHLY, CDR2 FYNNEI. V shed 1 base and J shed 8 bases, with 2 bases lying between them. The CDR3: CASSEGEAFF. CDR3 in DNA: TGTGCCAGCAGTGAAGGGGAAGCTTTCTTT.

CDR3 protein: CSVRTGGELWNYGYTF. CDR3 in DNA: TGCAGCGTTCGGACAGGGGGCGAATTGTGGAACTATGGCTACACCTTC. This chain links TRBV29-1 with TRBJ1-2; 11 bases fit TRBD1. With 5 bases clipped from V and 2 bases from J, the junction kept 10 bases outside the gene matches. The V gene's germline CDR1 is SQVTM and CDR2 ANQGSEA. The CDR3 is made up of 16 amino acids.

The chain couples TRBV5-1 to TRBJ2-1; D gene ambiguous. The CDR3 sequence is 12 residues long. V lost 4 bases to trimming and J lost 3 bases, with 5 bases between them. Germline values: CDR1 SGHRS, CDR2 YFSETQ. CDR3 loop: CASSRNYNEQFF. CDR3 DNA sequence: TGCGCCAGCAGCCGTAACTACAATGAGCAGTTCTTC.

The genes are TRBV5-1 and TRBJ2-7, with 9 bases fitting TRBD1. The V gene end was trimmed by 7 bases and the J gene end by 3 bases; junction bases not matched to a gene: 8. In germline, CDR1 is SGHRS, CDR2 YFSETQ. The CDR3 covers 14 residues. CDR3 nucleotide sequence: TGCGCCAGCTTCACCGGGACAGGGAGCTACGAGCAGTACTTC. As protein: CASFTGTGSYEQYF.

This chain connects TRBV19 to TRBJ2-6; 7 bases map to TRBD1. J gave up 0 bases and V 5 bases, and 4 bases lay outside the gene matches. The CDR3 sequence is 16 residues long. Germline lookup yields CDR1 LNHDA and CDR2 SQIVND (reference sequence). This CDR3 is CASSSTGRSGANVLTF. The DNA of the CDR3 is TGTGCCAGTAGTTCGACAGGGCGCTCTGGGGCCAACGTCCTGACTTTC.

V usage is TRBV7-2 and J usage is TRBJ2-7, with 10 bases that match TRBD1. This CDR3 is built from 14 residues. V lost 3 bases, J lost 6 bases, and 5 bases stayed unmatched. The germline V gene encodes CDR1 SGHTA and CDR2 FQGNSA. The CDR3 spells CASSLDRGSREQYF. The CDR3 DNA follows: TGTGCCAGCAGCTTGGACAGGGGGTCCCGCGAGCAGTACTTC.

The chain has TRBV24-1 and TRBJ2-1; 8 positions match TRBD2. Trimming removed 3 bases from V and 1 base from J; junction bases left unmatched: 7. The germline gives CDR1 KGHDR, CDR2 SFDVKD. The CDR3 extends over 17 amino acids. CDR3 DNA: TGTGCCACCAGTGATGTGGAGCGGGAGTGGTCCTACAATGAGCAGTTCTTC. Translated, it gives CATSDVEREWSYNEQFF.

V gene TRBV6-6 combines with J gene TRBJ2-2; D perhaps matches TRBD1 (5 bases). This CDR3 contains 16 residues. Germline V CDR1 and CDR2: MNHNY, SVGAGI (reference sequence). Trimming shortened V by 4 bases and J by 0 bases, and 12 bases separated the two germline ends. CDR3 nucleotides: TGTGCCAGCAGTTCCCCCAGGGCTTCGAACACCGGGGAGCTGTTTTTT. This codes for CASSSPRASNTGELFF.

This chain links TRBV12-3 or TRBV12-4 with TRBJ2-1; D unresolved. Trimming took off 1 base at V and 7 bases at J, with 5 bases between the two ends. The CDR3 covers 12 residues. CDR3 protein: CASSLVGNEQFF. The CDR3, as DNA: TGTGCCAGCAGTTTAGTAGGGAATGAGCAGTTCTTC.

The chain carries TRBV6-5 and TRBJ2-1, with 9 bases identical to TRBD1. CDR3 length equals 15 residues. CDR1 and CDR2 from the germline V gene are MNHEY and SVGAGI. V lost 5 bases to trimming and J lost 8 bases; unmatched junction nucleotides: 10. As DNA, the CDR3 is TGTGCCAGCAGTCCCCGGGGACAGGGTGTGGATGAGCAGTTCTTC. Translation gives CASSPRGQGVDEQFF.

CDR3 loop: CASSLRGGATNQPQHF. In DNA form, the CDR3 reads TGTGCCAGCAGTTTACGGGGCGGCGCCACCAATCAGCCCCAGCATTTT. The gene calls are TRBV27 and TRBJ1-5, with D possibly being TRBD1 (5 bases). CDR3 length equals 16 residues. Between the trimmed V and J ends, which lost 2 bases and 3 bases, there was a span of 14 bases. In germline, CDR1 is MNHEY, CDR2 SMNVEV (reference sequence).